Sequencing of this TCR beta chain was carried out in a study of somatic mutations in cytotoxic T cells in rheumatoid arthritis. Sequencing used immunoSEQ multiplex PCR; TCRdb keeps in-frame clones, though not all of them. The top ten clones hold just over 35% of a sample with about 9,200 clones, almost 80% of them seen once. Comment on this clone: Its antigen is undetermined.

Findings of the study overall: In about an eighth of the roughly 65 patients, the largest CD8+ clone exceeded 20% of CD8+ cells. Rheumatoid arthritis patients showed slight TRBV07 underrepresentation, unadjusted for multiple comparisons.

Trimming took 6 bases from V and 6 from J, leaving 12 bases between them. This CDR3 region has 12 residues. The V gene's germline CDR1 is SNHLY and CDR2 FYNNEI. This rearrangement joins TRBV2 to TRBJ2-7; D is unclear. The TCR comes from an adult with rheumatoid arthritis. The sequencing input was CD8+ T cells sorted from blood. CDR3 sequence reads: CASSAWSIEQYF. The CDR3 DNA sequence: TGTGCCAGCAGCGCCTGGTCAATCGAGCAGTACTTC. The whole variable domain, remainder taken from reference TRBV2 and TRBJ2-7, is EPEVTQTPSHQVTQMGQEVILRCVPISNHLYFYWYRQILGQKVEFLVSFYNNEISEKSEIFDDQFSVERPDGSNFTLKIRSTKLEDSAMYFCASSAWSIEQYFGPGTRLTVT.